This is a list of T cell receptor beta chains from one sample in a study of cytotoxic CD8 clonotypes in ibrutinib-treated CLL. Repertoires were generated with immunoSEQ multiplex PCR, while TCRdb's copy carries only in-frame clones and drops some. This sample has some 140,000 clones; 80% to 90% occur once, and the top ten carry 3.3%. The sample was PBMCs, taken after 24 months of ibrutinib treatment. These TCRs come from a human donor with chronic lymphocytic leukemia. CDR3s include the opening cysteine and the closing phenylalanine or tryptophan. A D gene is named only where the DNA matches it firmly. A row's size may be missing; if present it is once, few, many or a size class.

CDR3aa: CASSLTLQGPGETQYF
CDR3nt: TGTGCCAGCAGCTTAACTCTCCAGGGGCCGGGGGAGACCCAGTACTTC
j_gene: TRBJ2-5
v_gene: TRBV7-2
d_gene: -
abundance: -

CDR3aa: CASSFRTVSDIQYF
CDR3nt: TGTGCCAGCAGCTTTAGGACAGTATCTGACATTCAGTACTTC
j_gene: TRBJ2-4
v_gene: TRBV7-2
d_gene: -
abundance: -

CDR3aa: CASSPRQVGNTIYF
CDR3nt: TGTGCCAGCAGTCCCAGACAAGTTGGAAACACCATATATTTT
j_gene: TRBJ1-3
v_gene: TRBV6-5
d_gene: -
abundance: -

CDR3aa: CASSEFPGSTDTQYF
CDR3nt: TGCGCCAGCAGTGAGTTCCCCGGGAGCACAGATACGCAGTATTTT
j_gene: TRBJ2-3
v_gene: TRBV10-1
d_gene: -
abundance: -

CDR3aa: CASAGTSGTQETQYF
CDR3nt: TGTGCCAGCGCGGGGACTAGCGGGACCCAAGAGACCCAGTACTTC
j_gene: TRBJ2-5
v_gene: TRBV6-6
d_gene: TRBD2
abundance: once

CDR3aa: CSVLTVNTEAFF
CDR3nt: TGCAGCGTGCTGACGGTTAACACTGAAGCTTTCTTT
j_gene: TRBJ1-1
v_gene: TRBV29-1
d_gene: -
abundance: -

CDR3aa: CASSVGVTAINEKLFF
CDR3nt: TGTGCCAGCAGCGTAGGGGTTACAGCGATTAATGAAAAACTGTTTTTT
j_gene: TRBJ1-4
v_gene: TRBV9
d_gene: -
abundance: -

CDR3aa: CASSETGADGYTF
CDR3nt: TGTGCCAGCAGTGAGACAGGGGCCGATGGCTACACCTTC
j_gene: TRBJ1-2
v_gene: TRBV6-5
d_gene: TRBD1
abundance: -

CDR3aa: CASSPRANQPQHF
CDR3nt: TGTGCCAGCAGTCCCCGGGCCAATCAGCCCCAGCATTTT
j_gene: TRBJ1-5
v_gene: TRBV6-5
d_gene: -
abundance: -

CDR3aa: CASRWGQGTSSNSPLHF
CDR3nt: TGCGCCAGCAGATGGGGACAGGGAACTTCATCTAATTCACCCCTCCACTTT
j_gene: TRBJ1-6
v_gene: TRBV5-1
d_gene: TRBD1
abundance: -

CDR3aa: CASRKDSEANYGYTF
CDR3nt: TGTGCCAGCAGGAAAGACAGCGAGGCTAACTATGGCTACACCTTC
j_gene: TRBJ1-2
v_gene: TRBV27
d_gene: -
abundance: -

CDR3aa: CASSLDRIDEQYF
CDR3nt: TGTGCCAGCAGCTTAGACCGGATAGACGAGCAGTACTTC
j_gene: TRBJ2-7
v_gene: TRBV7-2
d_gene: -
abundance: -

CDR3aa: CASSRTPGRSNYGYTF
CDR3nt: TGTGCCAGCAGTCGCACCCCTGGTCGTTCTAACTATGGCTACACCTTC
j_gene: TRBJ1-2
v_gene: TRBV27
d_gene: -
abundance: -

CDR3aa: CASSVSHEVGYSYGYTF
CDR3nt: TGTGCCAGCAGCGTATCGCACGAGGTGGGGTACAGCTATGGCTACACCTTC
j_gene: TRBJ1-2
v_gene: TRBV9
d_gene: -
abundance: -

CDR3aa: CASSIGNSNEQFF
CDR3nt: TGTGCCAGTAGTATAGGCAACAGCAATGAGCAGTTCTTC
j_gene: TRBJ2-1
v_gene: TRBV19
d_gene: -
abundance: -

CDR3aa: CSVGPGEGYGYTF
CDR3nt: TGCAGCGTTGGGCCCGGGGAGGGCTATGGCTACACCTTC
j_gene: TRBJ1-2
v_gene: TRBV29-1
d_gene: -
abundance: -

CDR3aa: CASRLSTDTQYF
CDR3nt: TGTGCCAGCAGGTTGTCGACAGATACGCAGTATTTT
j_gene: TRBJ2-3
v_gene: TRBV7-3
d_gene: -
abundance: once

CDR3aa: CASSWTSRNPEAFF
CDR3nt: TGTGCCAGCAGTTGGACAAGCAGAAACCCTGAAGCTTTCTTT
j_gene: TRBJ1-1
v_gene: TRBV6-5
d_gene: -
abundance: few

CDR3aa: CASSSDGGNYGYTF
CDR3nt: TGTGCCAGCAGTTCCGATGGGGGGAACTATGGCTACACCTTC
j_gene: TRBJ1-2
v_gene: TRBV6-5
d_gene: -
abundance: once

CDR3aa: CASSLRQSKDGNSPLHF
CDR3nt: TGTGCCAGCAGCTTAAGACAGTCGAAGGATGGGAATTCACCCCTCCACTTT
j_gene: TRBJ1-6
v_gene: TRBV9
d_gene: -
abundance: -

CDR3aa: CASSSGQPFQETQYF
CDR3nt: TGTGCCAGCAGCTCGGGACAGCCTTTCCAAGAGACCCAGTACTTC
j_gene: TRBJ2-5
v_gene: TRBV5-6
d_gene: TRBD1
abundance: -

CDR3aa: CASGLGPVTDTQYF
CDR3nt: TGTGCTAGTGGTTTGGGCCCAGTCACAGATACGCAGTATTTT
j_gene: TRBJ2-3
v_gene: TRBV12-5
d_gene: -
abundance: -

CDR3aa: CASGLVATGFAGYTF
CDR3nt: TGTGCTAGTGGTTTGGTAGCGACAGGGTTCGCTGGCTACACCTTC
j_gene: TRBJ1-2
v_gene: TRBV12-5
d_gene: TRBD1
abundance: -

CDR3aa: CASSPGNRAAETQYF
CDR3nt: TGTGCCAGCTCACCCGGGAACAGGGCGGCGGAGACCCAGTACTTC
j_gene: TRBJ2-5
v_gene: TRBV18
d_gene: -
abundance: -

CDR3aa: CASSQLQGSNEKLFF
CDR3nt: TGTGCCAGCAGCCAGCTACAGGGCTCTAATGAAAAACTGTTTTTT
j_gene: TRBJ1-4
v_gene: TRBV14
d_gene: -
abundance: -

CDR3aa: CASSESGTSVHEAFF
CDR3nt: TGTGCCAGCAGTGAATCTGGGACGTCGGTACATGAAGCTTTCTTT
j_gene: TRBJ1-1
v_gene: TRBV25-1
d_gene: -
abundance: -

CDR3aa: CASSQTSGLAGGNYNEQFF
CDR3nt: TGCGCCAGCAGCCAAACCTCGGGACTAGCGGGGGGGAACTACAATGAGCAGTTCTTC
j_gene: TRBJ2-1
v_gene: TRBV4-3
d_gene: TRBD2
abundance: -

CDR3aa: CASSEFGGNYGYTF
CDR3nt: TGTGCCAGCAGTGAATTTGGGGGTAACTATGGCTACACCTTC
j_gene: TRBJ1-2
v_gene: TRBV25-1
d_gene: -
abundance: -

CDR3aa: CASSKRGQNTEAFF
CDR3nt: TGTGCCAGCAGCAAAAGGGGGCAGAACACTGAAGCTTTCTTT
j_gene: TRBJ1-1
v_gene: TRBV7-2
d_gene: TRBD1
abundance: -

CDR3aa: CASSYFVTSNTGELFF
CDR3nt: TGTGCCAGCAGTTACTTCGTGACTAGTAACACCGGGGAGCTGTTTTTT
j_gene: TRBJ2-2
v_gene: TRBV6-5
d_gene: -
abundance: -

CDR3aa: CASSPGTAGNTIYF
CDR3nt: TGTGCCAGCTCCCCGGGAACAGCTGGAAACACCATATATTTT
j_gene: TRBJ1-3
v_gene: TRBV6-1
d_gene: -
abundance: -

CDR3aa: CASAGTGLGELFF
CDR3nt: TGTGCCAGCGCAGGGACAGGGCTTGGGGAGCTGTTTTTT
j_gene: TRBJ2-2
v_gene: TRBV7-9
d_gene: TRBD1
abundance: -

CDR3aa: CASRTGLAGGSTDTQYF
CDR3nt: TGTGCCAGCAGAACGGGACTAGCGGGGGGCAGCACAGATACGCAGTATTTT
j_gene: TRBJ2-3
v_gene: TRBV5-4
d_gene: TRBD2
abundance: -

CDR3aa: CAWSLGGISDTQYF
CDR3nt: TGTGCCTGGAGTTTAGGGGGGATTTCGGATACGCAGTATTTT
j_gene: TRBJ2-3
v_gene: TRBV30
d_gene: -
abundance: -

CDR3aa: CASSLGRGYGYTF
CDR3nt: TGTGCCAGCAGCTTAGGGCGGGGCTATGGCTACACCTTC
j_gene: TRBJ1-2
v_gene: TRBV7-2
d_gene: -
abundance: -

CDR3aa: CASSQQSGQFDTEAFF
CDR3nt: TGCGCCAGCAGCCAACAAAGCGGACAGTTCGACACTGAAGCTTTCTTT
j_gene: TRBJ1-1
v_gene: TRBV4-1
d_gene: -
abundance: -

CDR3aa: CASSGLAGGTDTQYF
CDR3nt: TGTGCCAGCAGTGGACTAGCGGGGGGCACAGATACGCAGTATTTT
j_gene: TRBJ2-3
v_gene: TRBV6-4
d_gene: TRBD2
abundance: -

CDR3aa: CASSPQVDFSYEQYF
CDR3nt: TGTGCCAGCAGCCCACAGGTCGACTTCTCCTACGAGCAGTACTTC
j_gene: TRBJ2-7
v_gene: TRBV9
d_gene: -
abundance: -

CDR3aa: CASSLAGQGEGLFF
CDR3nt: TGTGCCAGCAGCTTGGCGGGTCAGGGGGAAGGACTGTTTTTT
j_gene: TRBJ1-4
v_gene: TRBV5-6
d_gene: TRBD1
abundance: -

CDR3aa: CASSLAASSGGLYNEQFF
CDR3nt: TGTGCCAGCAGCTTGGCGGCGTCTAGCGGGGGCCTGTACAATGAGCAGTTCTTC
j_gene: TRBJ2-1
v_gene: TRBV5-4
d_gene: TRBD2
abundance: -

CDR3aa: CASGPGQGGNQPQHF
CDR3nt: TGTGCTAGTGGGCCGGGTCAGGGCGGCAATCAGCCCCAGCATTTT
j_gene: TRBJ1-5
v_gene: TRBV12-5
d_gene: -
abundance: -

CDR3aa: CATSREGQGTYNEQFF
CDR3nt: TGTGCCACCAGCAGAGAGGGACAGGGGACTTACAATGAGCAGTTCTTC
j_gene: TRBJ2-1
v_gene: TRBV15
d_gene: TRBD1
abundance: -

CDR3aa: CASSLESKDTQYF
CDR3nt: TGTGCCAGCAGCTTAGAGAGTAAAGATACGCAGTATTTT
j_gene: TRBJ2-3
v_gene: TRBV7-9
d_gene: -
abundance: -

CDR3aa: CASSRVPPSYSNQPQHF
CDR3nt: TGCGCCAGCAGCCGGGTCCCACCATCGTATAGCAATCAGCCCCAGCATTTT
j_gene: TRBJ1-5
v_gene: TRBV4-1
d_gene: -
abundance: -

CDR3aa: CASSQGLAGSYEQYF
CDR3nt: TGCGCCAGCAGCCAAGGTCTAGCGGGGAGCTACGAGCAGTACTTC
j_gene: TRBJ2-7
v_gene: TRBV4-3
d_gene: TRBD2
abundance: -

CDR3aa: CASSWGSQVGSEQYF
CDR3nt: TGTGCCAGCAGCTGGGGGTCCCAAGTGGGGAGCGAGCAGTACTTC
j_gene: TRBJ2-7
v_gene: TRBV7-9
d_gene: -
abundance: -

CDR3aa: CASSEGGVIGEKLFF
CDR3nt: TGTGCCAGCAGTGAAGGGGGGGTAATCGGGGAAAAACTGTTTTTT
j_gene: TRBJ1-4
v_gene: TRBV2
d_gene: -
abundance: -

CDR3aa: CASSQDPLTGSYGYTF
CDR3nt: TGCGCCAGCAGCCAAGACCCACTGACAGGTAGCTATGGCTACACCTTC
j_gene: TRBJ1-2
v_gene: TRBV4-3
d_gene: -
abundance: -

CDR3aa: CSVASLGRAGGYTF
CDR3nt: TGCAGCGTTGCATCTTTGGGCAGGGCGGGCGGCTACACCTTC
j_gene: TRBJ1-2
v_gene: TRBV29-1
d_gene: -
abundance: -

CDR3aa: CASSEHYRTGHTGELFF
CDR3nt: TGTGCCAGCAGTGAACACTACAGGACAGGGCATACCGGGGAGCTGTTTTTT
j_gene: TRBJ2-2
v_gene: TRBV6-1
d_gene: TRBD1
abundance: once

CDR3aa: CASSGSSGEETQYF
CDR3nt: TGTGCCAGCAGCGGATCATCGGGGGAAGAGACCCAGTACTTC
j_gene: TRBJ2-5
v_gene: TRBV7-8
d_gene: -
abundance: -

CDR3aa: CASSLRGRRNSPLHF
CDR3nt: TGTGCCAGCAGCTTGCGAGGGCGGAGGAATTCACCCCTCCACTTT
j_gene: TRBJ1-6
v_gene: TRBV5-8
d_gene: -
abundance: -

CDR3aa: CASSLALVGVQQFF
CDR3nt: TGTGCCAGCAGCTTAGCGTTGGTAGGGGTACAGCAGTTCTTC
j_gene: TRBJ2-1
v_gene: TRBV7-2
d_gene: -
abundance: -

CDR3aa: CASSGIRGNTEAFF
CDR3nt: TGTGCCAGCAGCGGGATTAGAGGGAACACTGAAGCTTTCTTT
j_gene: TRBJ1-1
v_gene: TRBV7-2
d_gene: -
abundance: -

CDR3aa: CASSPSTPATNSPLHF
CDR3nt: TGTGCCAGCTCACCATCGACCCCAGCGACAAATTCACCCCTCCACTTC
j_gene: TRBJ1-6
v_gene: TRBV18
d_gene: -
abundance: -

CDR3aa: CAIRQEGQNGYTF
CDR3nt: TGTGCCATCAGACAAGAAGGACAGAATGGCTACACCTTC
j_gene: TRBJ1-2
v_gene: TRBV10-3
d_gene: -
abundance: -